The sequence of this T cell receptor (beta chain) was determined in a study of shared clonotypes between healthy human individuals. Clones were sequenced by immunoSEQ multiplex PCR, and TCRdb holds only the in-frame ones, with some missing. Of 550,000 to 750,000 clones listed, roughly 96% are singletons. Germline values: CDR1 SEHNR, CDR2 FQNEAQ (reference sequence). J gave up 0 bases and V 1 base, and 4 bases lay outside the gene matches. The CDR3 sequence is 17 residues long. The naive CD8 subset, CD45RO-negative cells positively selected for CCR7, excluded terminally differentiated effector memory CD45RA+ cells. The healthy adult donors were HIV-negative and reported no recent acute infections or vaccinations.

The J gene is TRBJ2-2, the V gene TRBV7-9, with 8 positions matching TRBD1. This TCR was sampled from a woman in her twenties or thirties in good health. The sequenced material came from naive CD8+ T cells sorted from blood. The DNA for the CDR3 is TGTGCCAGCAGCTTAGGGCCGGGACAGGCGAACACCGGGGAGCTGTTTTTT. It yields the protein CASSLGPGQANTGELFF.